A selection of T cell receptor beta chains follows, all from one sample in a study of beta chain features in type 1 diabetes. Using immunoSEQ multiplex PCR, the repertoire was profiled, and TCRdb retains in-frame clones only, with some absent. The sample yields about 650,000 clones, around 12% seen once. The sample comprised naive CD4+ T cells from blood. The source is a man in his thirties or forties with type 1 diabetes. Both conserved end residues are part of each CDR3. The D gene is left open where the match is weak. Clone sizes are given selectively: once, few, many, or a class where the clone is expanded.

V gene	clone size	J gene	D gene	CDR3 protein
TRBV7-9	-	TRBJ1-6	-	CASRPALPGSPLHF
TRBV10-3	-	TRBJ2-1	-	CAIPGGGRNEQFF
TRBV5-1	few	TRBJ2-5	TRBD2	CASSFGTRETQYF
TRBV30	few	TRBJ2-1	-	CAWDEGTPTGNEQFF
TRBV9	-	TRBJ2-3	-	CASSASRSTDTQYF
TRBV18	-	TRBJ2-5	-	CASSPEGRPETQYF
TRBV6-5	few	TRBJ2-7	-	CASSPGGLPYEQYF
TRBV6-1	-	TRBJ2-5	-	CASSEARETQYF
TRBV7-2	-	TRBJ1-2	-	CASSFRDPNYGYTF
TRBV6-5	few	TRBJ1-1	-	CASRRQEGNTEAFF
TRBV6-5	-	TRBJ2-7	-	CASRPEFSYEQYF
TRBV27	few	TRBJ2-3	TRBD1	CASTASGTGADTQYF
TRBV30	-	TRBJ1-5	TRBD1	CAWNRGATSNQPQHF
TRBV6-6	-	TRBJ2-7	-	CASRPSGQGREQYF
TRBV29-1	-	TRBJ1-2	-	CSVGGSHEDYGYTF
TRBV6-1	few	TRBJ1-5	-	CASSPRGRLNQPQHF
TRBV18	few	TRBJ2-1	-	CASSPHQEAEQFF
TRBV4-3	-	TRBJ2-3	-	CASSQDRHSTDTQYF
TRBV5-1	few	TRBJ2-7	TRBD1	CASSLDTGGGEQYF
TRBV29-1	-	TRBJ2-1	-	CSVLPYNEQFF
TRBV7-2	-	TRBJ1-6	-	CASSLKGGSPLHF
TRBV9	once	TRBJ2-5	TRBD2	CASSVALAGVSGQETQYF
TRBV7-2	-	TRBJ1-1	-	CASSPDTNTEAFF
TRBV14	few	TRBJ2-3	TRBD2	CASSQGLAAGSDTQYF
TRBV18	few	TRBJ1-2	-	CASSPRVSQNGYTF
TRBV6-5	-	TRBJ2-5	TRBD1	CASSFRTGKETQYF
TRBV2	-	TRBJ2-3	-	CASSIQGLGTDTQYF
TRBV10-3	-	TRBJ2-1	-	CAITPGLYNEQFF
TRBV11-3	-	TRBJ2-2	-	CASSLVGAGELFF
TRBV15	-	TRBJ1-5	-	CATSRGRVGNQPQHF
TRBV5-4	few	TRBJ2-1	TRBD2	CASSSLAGGNEQFF
TRBV5-1	few	TRBJ2-7	TRBD2	CASGGLAGYEQYF
TRBV18	-	TRBJ2-7	TRBD2	CASSEGAGEHEQYF
TRBV4-2	few	TRBJ1-1	-	CASSQDRVMNTEAFF
TRBV2	-	TRBJ1-4	-	CASSEGGEKLFF
TRBV6-6	once	TRBJ2-5	-	CASNTFGETQYF
TRBV2	few	TRBJ1-2	-	CASSLESGNYGYTF
TRBV30	-	TRBJ2-5	TRBD2	CAWIDTSGWETQYF
TRBV9	-	TRBJ1-2	TRBD1	CASSATGNYGYTF
TRBV9	few	TRBJ2-3	-	CASSVSGGTDTQYF
TRBV5-5	many	TRBJ1-4	-	CASSQARAKKLFF
TRBV2	-	TRBJ1-2	-	CASKESYGYTF